These T cell receptor beta chains were read from a single sample in a study of blood T cell repertoires in COVID-19. The table came from immunoSEQ multiplex PCR; TCRdb's copy has only in-frame clones and leaves some out. The repertoire holds fewer than 180,000 clones, approximately 88% seen once, with more than 2% in the top ten. Sequenced material: peripheral blood. These receptors originate from a man between 65 and 85 years old with acute or convalescent COVID-19. Both conserved end residues are part of each CDR3. A D gene is named only where the DNA matches it firmly. Where a row states a size, it is once, few, many or the class of an expanded clone; other rows omit it.

d_call | j_call | clone_size | v_call | cdr3_nt | cdr3_aa
TRBD1 | TRBJ1-4 | . | TRBV4-1 | TGCGCCAGCAGCCAAGATTATACTTACGACCCAGGGGGCGGAGGGGAAAAACTGTTTTTT | CASSQDYTYDPGGGGEKLFF
. | TRBJ1-1 | . | TRBV12-3/TRBV12-4 | TGTGCCAGCAGCACAACAGGTAACACTGAAGCTTTCTTT | CASSTTGNTEAFF
. | TRBJ2-5 | . | TRBV5-4 | TGTGCCAGCAGTAATCCGGGGTTCGGGGAGACCCAGTACTTC | CASSNPGFGETQYF
TRBD1 | TRBJ2-7 | . | TRBV10-1 | TGCGCCAGCGAGGCTGGACAGGGTTACGAGCAGTACTTC | CASEAGQGYEQYF
. | TRBJ2-1 | few | TRBV12-5 | TGTGCTAGTGGTTTCGGGATAAGCTACAATGAGCAGTTCTTC | CASGFGISYNEQFF
. | TRBJ2-1 | . | TRBV21-1 | TGTGCCAGCAGCAAGAGAAGAACAGGTGAGCAGTTCTTC | CASSKRRTGEQFF
. | TRBJ2-1 | many | TRBV7-9 | TGTGCCAGCAGCCCCAGACTCCGGCTAGGTCATGAGCAGTTCTTC | CASSPRLRLGHEQFF
TRBD1 | TRBJ1-2 | once | TRBV29-1 | TGCAGCGTTCGATCCACCGGGACAGGGAGTAATGGCTACACCTTC | CSVRSTGTGSNGYTF
TRBD1 | TRBJ1-5 | few | TRBV3-1/TRBV3-2 | TGTGCCAGCAGCCAGGGGGGACAGGGAAGCCAGCCCCAGCATTTT | CASSQGGQGSQPQHF
. | TRBJ1-1 | . | TRBV7-3 | TGTGCCAGCAGCCCAAGTTGGCTCACTGAAGCTTTCTTT | CASSPSWLTEAFF
. | TRBJ1-2 | . | TRBV20-1 | TGCAGTGCTAGTGGTGAGGGATTGGACTATGGCTACACCTTC | CSASGEGLDYGYTF
. | TRBJ2-1 | . | TRBV10-3 | TGTGCCATCAGAGACCCGGGGGGCTCTTACAATGAGCAGTTCTTC | CAIRDPGGSYNEQFF
. | TRBJ2-3 | . | TRBV5-4 | TGTGCCAGCAGCTTGTACAGTACCCTCGGCAGTCCGCAGTATTTT | CASSLYSTLGSPQYF
. | TRBJ2-1 | . | TRBV19 | TGTGCCAGTAGTATAGATAGGGGACTCTCCTACAATGAGCAGTTCTTC | CASSIDRGLSYNEQFF
TRBD2 | TRBJ2-1 | . | TRBV5-1 | TGCGCCAGCAGCTCTGGGGCGGGAGGCAATGAGCAGTTCTTC | CASSSGAGGNEQFF
. | TRBJ2-7 | . | TRBV4-1 | TGCGCCAGCAGCCAAGATGCAACAGGGAGTTTATTGGTCTACGAGCAGTACTTC | CASSQDATGSLLVYEQYF
. | TRBJ1-3 | . | TRBV19 | TGTGCCAGTAGTATAAACAGGGACTCTGGAAACACCATATATTTT | CASSINRDSGNTIYF
. | TRBJ2-5 | . | TRBV28 | TGTGCCAGCAGTAACTCCGGGGGGCGAGAAGAGACCCAGTACTTC | CASSNSGGREETQYF
. | TRBJ1-5 | . | TRBV30 | TGTGCCTGGAGTCTTTCCTACAGCAATCAGCCCCAGCATTTT | CAWSLSYSNQPQHF
. | TRBJ1-6 | few | TRBV6-5 | TGTGCCAGCAGTTACTCGGCAGTCAATTCACCCCTCCACTTT | CASSYSAVNSPLHF
. | TRBJ1-1 | once | TRBV24-1 | TGTGCCACCAGTGATTCGTACAGGACTGAAGCTTTCTTT | CATSDSYRTEAFF
TRBD1 | TRBJ2-2 | . | TRBV30 | TGTGCCTGGAGGAAGACAGGGCTTGATGCCGGGGAGCTGTTTTTT | CAWRKTGLDAGELFF
TRBD2 | TRBJ2-1 | . | TRBV10-3 | TGTGCCATCAGTGAAACGTCTAGCGGGGGGGGGAATGAGCAGTTCTTC | CAISETSSGGGNEQFF
TRBD2 | TRBJ2-1 | . | TRBV7-3 | TGTGCCAGCAGCGTCTTGGCGGGGGGGCTAGGTGAGCAGTTCTTC | CASSVLAGGLGEQFF
. | TRBJ2-7 | . | TRBV3-1/TRBV3-2 | TGTGCCAGCAGCCAGGGTCTTGTTGTATTCGGGGGTCTCGAGCAGTACTTC | CASSQGLVVFGGLEQYF
TRBD2 | TRBJ2-1 | . | TRBV4-1 | TGCGCCAGCAGCCTTACGACTAGCGCGTCCTACAATGAGCAGTTCTTC | CASSLTTSASYNEQFF
TRBD2 | TRBJ2-7 | once | TRBV5-4 | TGTGCCAGCAGCCCGGGAGGCGGCACCTCCTACGAGCAGTACTTC | CASSPGGGTSYEQYF
TRBD2 | TRBJ2-7 | . | TRBV6-1 | TGTGCCAGCAGTGAGGGGGCGCCTAGCGGGGCCTACGAGCAGTACTTC | CASSEGAPSGAYEQYF
TRBD1 | TRBJ1-2 | . | TRBV10-3 | TGTGCCATCATGGGGACAGGGGGCGACTATGGCTACACCTTC | CAIMGTGGDYGYTF
TRBD2 | TRBJ2-5 | few | TRBV5-4 | TGTGCCAGCAGCTCCCGGACTAGCGGGGATCAAGAGACCCAGTACTTC | CASSSRTSGDQETQYF
. | TRBJ1-6 | once | TRBV6-6 | TGTGCCAGCGAGGACGGGAGCTCCTATAATTCACCCCTCCACTTT | CASEDGSSYNSPLHF
TRBD2 | TRBJ2-3 | few | TRBV28 | TGTGCCAGCAGTTTTCAGATAGCGGGAGTTACGCAGTATTTT | CASSFQIAGVTQYF
TRBD1 | TRBJ1-2 | . | TRBV14 | TGTGCCAGCAGCCAAGTGGGCACAGGGGTATACTATGGCTACACCTTC | CASSQVGTGVYYGYTF
. | TRBJ2-1 | . | TRBV7-2 | TGTGCCAGCACCTACCGGGGAGGGGGCTACAATGAGCAGTTCTTC | CASTYRGGGYNEQFF
. | TRBJ1-2 | . | TRBV5-1 | TGCGCCAGCAGCTTGGATCCAGGGTCCATTGCTGGCTACACCTTC | CASSLDPGSIAGYTF
. | TRBJ2-2 | . | TRBV28 | TGTGCCAGCAGTATCCCGTCGGGGAACACCGGGGAGCTGTTTTTT | CASSIPSGNTGELFF
. | TRBJ1-1 | . | TRBV28 | TGTGCCAGCAGTTCCCTCCGATCGAGGAGTCCAGCTTTCTTT | CASSSLRSRSPAFF
. | TRBJ2-1 | once | TRBV19 | TGTGCCAGTAGTATAGAGCGGAGACGAAATGAGCAGTTCTTC | CASSIERRRNEQFF
. | TRBJ2-5 | . | TRBV28 | TGTGCCAGCAGTTTAGAGGAGACCCAGTACTTC | CASSLEETQYF
. | TRBJ2-2 | . | TRBV5-1 | TGCGCCAGCAGCGCCCAACGGGACTCTTACACCGGGGAGCTGTTTTTT | CASSAQRDSYTGELFF
TRBD2 | TRBJ2-1 | . | TRBV6-4 | TGTGCCAGCAGCGTTACTAGCGGGGGGGCCTCGCAGTTCTTC | CASSVTSGGASQFF
TRBD1 | TRBJ2-5 | . | TRBV4-2 | TGTGCCAGCAGCCAAGCTGGGACAGCACAAGAGACCCAGTACTTC | CASSQAGTAQETQYF
TRBD1 | TRBJ1-6 | . | TRBV5-3 | TGTGCCACTCGGGACAGGGGCGCTGCTGTAGGATCACCCCTCCACTTT | CATRDRGAAVGSPLHF
. | TRBJ1-4 | . | TRBV5-4 | TGTGCCAGCACCGACAGGACCGCAACTAATGAAAAACTGTTTTTT | CASTDRTATNEKLFF
. | TRBJ1-1 | once | TRBV29-1 | TGCAGCGTTGCGGTTTCCACTGAAGCTTTCTTT | CSVAVSTEAFF